The 20 T cell receptor beta chains below come from one sample, sequenced in a study of T-cell memory formation after mild COVID-19. TCRdb redid the calling of the 5' RACE reads with MiXCR, one entry per CDR3 protein. The table lists approximately 250,000 distinct CDR3 sequences, approximately 15% of them singletons. The sample taken for sequencing was PBMCs or a T cell subset sorted from them (not recorded which). The receptor source for this set is a man between 18 and 35 years old who had mild COVID-19 (a few samples of this study predate the infection). Cell type and time point are not known.

This clonotype was seen many times. V and J are TRBV7-2 and TRBJ1-2; 7 bases agree with TRBD1. The CDR3 length is 13 residues. The germline gives CDR1 SGHTA, CDR2 FQGNSA. V shed 2 bases and J 4 bases; nucleotides not matched to a gene: 1. CDR3 in amino acids: CASSLRDSYGYTF. The DNA for the CDR3 is TGTGCCAGCAGCTTAAGGGACAGCTATGGCTACACCTTC.

There are many counts of this clonotype. The chain couples TRBV7-2 to TRBJ1-2; 9 bases agree with TRBD1. CDR1 is SGHTA, CDR2 FQGNSA, per germline. The CDR3 extends over 18 amino acids. Trimming at V came to 5 bases and at J to 1 base, leaving 14 bases not matched to a gene. For the CDR3, the DNA is TGTGCCAGCAGCCGACCGAGGACAGGGGACCTAGATAACTATGGCTACACCTTC. This translates into CASSRPRTGDLDNYGYTF.

This clonotype was detected a few times. The chain has TRBV5-1 and TRBJ1-1; TRBD1 aligns across 7 bases. Germline V gene lookup returns CDR1 SGHRS and CDR2 YFSETQ. The CDR3 length is 13 residues. V shed 3 bases and J 7 bases; nucleotides not matched to a gene: 6. CDR3 protein: CASSWDSNLEAFF. CDR3 bases: TGCGCCAGCAGCTGGGACAGTAACCTTGAAGCTTTCTTT.

In its sample, this clonotype was seen a few times. This sequence joins TRBV5-5 and TRBJ2-1; 7 nucleotides line up with TRBD1. From germline, CDR1 is SGHKS and CDR2 YYEKEE (reference sequence). This CDR3 is built from 15 residues. Losses at the gene ends were 0 bases for V and 9 bases for J; bases not matched to a gene: 9. For the CDR3, the DNA is TGTGCCAGCAGCTTGGTACAGGGGCTTCTCACTGAGCAGTTCTTC. Translation: CASSLVQGLLTEQFF. Using reference TRBV5-5 and TRBJ2-1 for the parts outside the CDR3, the full variable domain is DAGVTQSPTHLIKTRGQQVTLRCSPISGHKSVSWYQQVLGQGPQFIFQYYEKEERGRGNFPDRFSARQFPNYSSELNVNALLLGDSALYLCASSLVQGLLTEQFFGPGTRLTVL.

Only a few counts were recorded for this clonotype. DNA of the CDR3: TGTGCCAGCAGCTTAGGGTGGAGTGGGACTACCAATGAGCAGTTCTTC. It is translated as CASSLGWSGTTNEQFF. J is TRBJ2-1 and V is TRBV11-2, with 7 bases matching TRBD2. The CDR3 loop spans 16 amino acids. V shed 1 base and J 6 bases; nucleotides not matched to a gene: 9. Germline V gene data show CDR1 as SGHAT and CDR2 as FQNNGV.

This clonotype was detected a few times. The rearrangement uses TRBV20-1 and TRBJ2-7; possibly TRBD1 for D (7 bases). The CDR3 is 14 amino acids. Germline loops: CDR1 DFQATT, CDR2 SNEGSKA (reference sequence). V lost 6 bases and J 5 bases, leaving 20 bases between the germline ends. The CDR3 reads CSANRQGPGDEQYF. The CDR3 region has the DNA TGCAGTGCCAACCGACAGGGTCCGGGAGACGAGCAGTACTTC.

This clonotype has only a few counts. V usage is TRBV3-1 and J usage is TRBJ1-2; D not resolved. CDR3 length equals 15 residues. Trimming took 1 base from V and 5 from J, leaving 14 bases between them. CDR1 and CDR2 from the germline V gene are LGHDT and YNNKEL (reference sequence). CDR3 protein: CASSQGGLLQYGYTF. The CDR3 bases are TGTGCCAGCAGCCAAGGCGGTCTCCTTCAATATGGCTACACCTTC.

This clonotype was detected only a few times. The chain carries TRBV7-9 and TRBJ2-1, with D possibly being TRBD2 (5 bases). V shed 3 bases and J shed 3 bases, with 12 bases lying between them. This CDR3 contains 15 residues. Looked up from germline, CDR1 is SEHNR and CDR2 is FQNEAQ (reference sequence). The CDR3 region is CASSFYLSGYNEQFF. The CDR3 nucleotides read TGTGCCAGCAGCTTCTACTTGAGCGGCTACAATGAGCAGTTCTTC.

This clonotype has more than one count but fewer than ten. The chain couples TRBV7-8 to TRBJ2-5, with D tentatively TRBD2 (7 bases). Per germline, CDR1 SGHVS and CDR2 FQNEAQ. This CDR3 region has 12 residues. Trimming left V 7 bases short and J 6 bases short, with 12 bases between. The CDR3 coding sequence is TGTGCCAGCACGACCGGGGGGCAGACCCAGTACTTC. Translated, it gives CASTTGGQTQYF.

The J gene is TRBJ1-2, the V gene TRBV11-2; 7 bases are a match to TRBD1. The germline V gene encodes CDR1 SGHAT and CDR2 FQNNGV. CDR3 length: 16 residues. V was pared by 1 base and J by 5 bases, with 10 bases of the junction left unmatched. The DNA of the CDR3 is TGTGCCAGCAGCTTAGGCGTGACAGGGAAGGAGTATGGCTACACCTTC. This sequence encodes CASSLGVTGKEYGYTF.

The CDR3 DNA reads TGTGCCAGCAGTTACTCAGGGGCGGACGAGCAGTACGTC. Protein product: CASSYSGADEQYV. The V and J genes are TRBV6-5 and TRBJ2-7, with a possible D match to TRBD1 (5 bases). Germline assignment: CDR1 MNHEY and CDR2 SVGAGI. This CDR3 has 13 amino acids. Trimming shortened V by 0 bases and J by 5 bases, and 8 bases separated the two germline ends.

This clonotype was counted a few times. The chain links TRBV11-2 to TRBJ1-1, with 9 nucleotides matching TRBD1. The trim removed 5 bases at V and 0 bases at J, leaving 10 bases unmatched. Per germline, CDR1 SGHAT and CDR2 FQNNGV. The CDR3 runs 17 residues. The CDR3, as DNA: TGTGCCAGCAGCCCAACTCGGACAGGGGTAGTGAACACTGAAGCTTTCTTT. Amino acids: CASSPTRTGVVNTEAFF.

This clonotype appeared many times. The chain recombines TRBV12-3 or TRBV12-4 with TRBJ2-5; D gene unclear. With 2 bases removed from V and 5 bases from J, the gap between germline ends came to 3 bases. The CDR3 is 11 amino acids. The CDR3 coding sequence is TGTGCCAGCAGTTTATACGAGACCCAGTACTTC. Its translation: CASSLYETQYF.

The gene calls are TRBV4-2 and TRBJ1-2, with TRBD1 matching 8 bases. This CDR3 contains 17 residues. The V segment lost 2 bases and the J segment 7 bases; nucleotides outside the gene matches: 15. Germline loops: CDR1 LGHNA, CDR2 YNFKEQ. CDR3 in DNA: TGTGCCAGCAGCCAACCAGGGGGCAAATATACCCCCAGTGGCTACACCTTC. This codes for CASSQPGGKYTPSGYTF.

This clonotype showed up just a few times. The CDR3 coding sequence is TGTGCCAGCAGCAATAGGGAGCAGTTCTTC. Its protein is CASSNREQFF. The chain joins TRBV7-9 to TRBJ2-1; D uncertain. Germline-derived CDR1 and CDR2 are SEHNR and FQNEAQ (reference sequence). The CDR3 has 10 amino acids. V was pared by 5 bases and J by 10 bases, with 6 bases between.

CDR3 residues: CASSQLSGYTF. CDR3 DNA: TGTGCCAGCAGCCAATTATCTGGCTACACCTTC. This sequence joins TRBV3-1 and TRBJ1-2; D not resolved. Germline CDR1 LGHDT, CDR2 YNNKEL (reference sequence). The CDR3 has 11 amino acids. Trimming took 2 bases from V and 7 from J, leaving 5 bases between them.

This clonotype was recorded a few times. The V gene is TRBV12-3 or TRBV12-4, the J gene TRBJ2-2; TRBD1 agrees at 10 bases. This CDR3 has 13 residues. V lost 11 bases to trimming and J lost 4 bases; unmatched junction nucleotides: 4. This CDR3 is CAGGQGLTGELFF. In DNA, the CDR3 is TGTGCCGGGGGACAGGGGCTCACCGGGGAGCTGTTTTTT.

This clonotype was picked up a small number of times. At one of its ends the junction is not consistent with the germline gene, which may arise from a read error. V is TRBV7-2 and J is TRBJ2-2, with 11 bases identical to TRBD2. The germline gives CDR1 SGHTA, CDR2 FQGNSA. The CDR3 consists of 15 residues. CDR3 sequence: CASRLAGGLTGELFF. In DNA, the CDR3 is TGTGCCAGCAGATTAGCGGGGGGGCTCACCGGGGAGCTGTTTTTT.

The gene calls are TRBV4-3 and TRBJ2-6, with D perhaps being TRBD1 or TRBD2 (5 bases each). CDR1 is LGHNA, CDR2 YSLEER, per germline. Deletions cut 3 bases from V and 4 bases from J, with 22 bases between. This CDR3 is built from 19 residues. This CDR3 is CASSHEAIGTPLGANVLTF. CDR3 nucleotides: TGCGCCAGCAGCCATGAAGCTATCGGGACGCCGTTAGGGGCCAACGTCCTGACTTTC.

The chain combines TRBV7-2 with TRBJ2-5, with 8 nucleotides matching TRBD1. Germline assignment: CDR1 SGHTA and CDR2 FQGNSA. J was trimmed by 1 base and V by 4 bases; bases with no gene match: 8. This CDR3 contains 16 residues. The CDR3 region is CASSWGTGPSQETQYF. The DNA for the CDR3 is TGTGCCAGCAGCTGGGGGACAGGTCCTTCCCAAGAGACCCAGTACTTC. Using reference TRBV7-2 and TRBJ2-5 for the parts outside the CDR3, the full variable domain is GAGVSQSPSNKVTEKGKDVELRCDPISGHTALYWYRQSLGQGLEFLIYFQGNSAPDKSGLPSDRFSAERTGGSVSTLTIQRTQQEDSAVYLCASSWGTGPSQETQYFGPGTRLLVL.